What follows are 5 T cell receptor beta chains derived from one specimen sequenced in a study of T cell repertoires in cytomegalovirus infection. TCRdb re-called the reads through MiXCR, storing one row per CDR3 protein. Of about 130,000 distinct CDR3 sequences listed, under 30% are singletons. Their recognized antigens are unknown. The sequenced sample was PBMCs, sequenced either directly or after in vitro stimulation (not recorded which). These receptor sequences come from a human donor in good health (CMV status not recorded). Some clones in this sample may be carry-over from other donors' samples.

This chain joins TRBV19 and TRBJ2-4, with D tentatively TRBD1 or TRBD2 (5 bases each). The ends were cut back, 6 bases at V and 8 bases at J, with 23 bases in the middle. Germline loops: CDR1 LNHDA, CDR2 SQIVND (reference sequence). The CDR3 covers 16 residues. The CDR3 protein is CASRERGAGARDIQYF. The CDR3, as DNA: TGTGCCAGTAGAGAACGGGGCGCCGGAGCCAGGGACATTCAGTACTTC.

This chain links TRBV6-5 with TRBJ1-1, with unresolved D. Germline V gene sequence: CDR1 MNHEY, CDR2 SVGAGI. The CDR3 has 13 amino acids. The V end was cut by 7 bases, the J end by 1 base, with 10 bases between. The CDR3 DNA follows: TGTGCCAGCACCTTGCAGTGGAACACTGAAGCTTTCTTT. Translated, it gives CASTLQWNTEAFF.

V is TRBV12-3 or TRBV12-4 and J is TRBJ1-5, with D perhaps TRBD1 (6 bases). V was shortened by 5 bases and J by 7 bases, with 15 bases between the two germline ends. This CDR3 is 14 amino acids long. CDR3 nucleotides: TGTGCCAGCAGTCTTCCAGGGGTAACCCAGCCCCAGCATTTT. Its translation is CASSLPGVTQPQHF.

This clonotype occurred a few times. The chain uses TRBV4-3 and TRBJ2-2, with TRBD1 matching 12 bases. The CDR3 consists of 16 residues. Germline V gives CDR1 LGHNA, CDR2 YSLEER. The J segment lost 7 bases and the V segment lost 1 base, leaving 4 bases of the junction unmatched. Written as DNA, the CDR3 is TGCGCCAGCAGCCAAGGGGGACAGGGGGCCATCGGGGAGCTGTTTTTT. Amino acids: CASSQGGQGAIGELFF.

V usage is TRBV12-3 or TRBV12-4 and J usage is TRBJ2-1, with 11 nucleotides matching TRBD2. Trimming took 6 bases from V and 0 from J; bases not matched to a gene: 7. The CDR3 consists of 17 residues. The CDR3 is CASRSRTSGFSYNEQFF. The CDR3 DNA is TGTGCCAGCAGGTCTAGGACTAGCGGGTTCTCCTACAATGAGCAGTTCTTC.